The 5 T cell receptor beta chains below were found in one sample sequenced in a study of blood T cell repertoires in COVID-19. Measured with immunoSEQ multiplex PCR; TCRdb has only the in-frame clones, and not every one. The profile shows some 65,000 clones, around 77% of them singletons. Material for sequencing was peripheral blood. The receptor source for this set is a human donor in a cohort sampled during active COVID-19.

The chain employs TRBV30 and TRBJ2-1, with D possibly being TRBD2 (5 bases). The CDR3 loop spans 16 amino acids. CDR1 GTSNPN and CDR2 SVGIG come from the germline V gene (reference sequence). V lost 7 bases and J 6 bases, leaving 25 bases between the germline ends. CDR3 loop: CASGGREAGRPNEQFF. CDR3 coding DNA: TGTGCCTCTGGCGGCCGAGAGGCGGGCCGGCCCAATGAGCAGTTCTTC.

V is TRBV5-4 and J is TRBJ1-2; D is ambiguous. V lost 2 bases and J lost 4, with 12 bases in between. CDR1 and CDR2 from the germline V gene are SGHNT and YYREEE (reference sequence). This CDR3 region has 14 residues. The CDR3 coding sequence is TGTGCCAGCAGCTTAGCGAGCTTACCCTATGGCTACACCTTC. Protein: CASSLASLPYGYTF.

This clone has only a few counts. This chain uses TRBV27 with TRBJ1-1, with 7 bases that match TRBD1. This CDR3 spans 13 amino acids. The trim removed 6 bases at V and 11 bases at J, leaving 12 bases unmatched. Per the germline V gene, CDR1 is MNHEY and CDR2 is SMNVEV (reference sequence). This CDR3 is CASSPNRGGQAFF. The CDR3 region has the DNA TGTGCCAGCAGCCCGAACAGGGGTGGTCAGGCTTTCTTT.

This clone was counted only a few times. The chain links TRBV28 to TRBJ1-5, with D uncertain. The germline gives CDR1 MDHEN, CDR2 SYDVKM. This CDR3 has 13 amino acids. V lost 5 bases and J lost 9, with 14 bases in between. For the CDR3, the DNA is TGTGCCAGCAGTCTCAGCGACGGCCGGCCCCAGCATTTT. The encoded protein is CASSLSDGRPQHF.

In the case of this clone: Different DNA sequences within this sample yield the same CDR3. The rearrangement uses TRBV5-1 and TRBJ2-7; D is ambiguous. Germline CDR1 is SGHRS and CDR2 is YFSETQ. Trimming shortened V by 0 bases and J by 4 bases, and 11 bases separated the two germline ends. The CDR3 has 14 residues. DNA for the CDR3: TGCGCCAGCAGCTTGGGAACAGTAAATTACGAGCAGTACTTC. It is translated as CASSLGTVNYEQYF.